This T cell receptor (beta chain) derives from a study of a mutant IDH1 vaccine in newly diagnosed glioma (dated by TCRdb to about 2021). General notes on the study: Vaccination began 4-6 weeks after radiotherapy alone, or alongside temozolomide cycles in the chemotherapy-containing groups. Of the 32 patients who were treated, around 62% were male and roughly 38% were female, and the mean age was approximately 40 years. Prior to enrollment, patients had been given standard therapy consisting of radiotherapy alone, temozolomide alone, or radiochemotherapy with temozolomide, with the combination given to most patients. Visit V12 was the week-35 safety follow-up and visit V13 was the week-47 end of study. Peripheral blood was drawn at six visits: V03 (baseline), V05, V07, V10, V12 and V13. For exploratory analyses, longitudinal TCRB deep sequencing was carried out in more than 20 treated patients wherever samples were available.

Taken with the paper, the label for time point translates to: week 35, safety follow-up. Each vaccine dose, consisting of 300 ug of a 20-mer mutant IDH1 peptide in Montanide, was administered subcutaneously with topical imiquimod. Across visits V03 through V10, patients got a total of eight vaccinations, given in weeks 1, 3, 5, 7, 11, 15, 19 and 23. All donors had newly diagnosed IDH1-mutant astrocytomas of WHO grade 3 or 4 that showed loss of nuclear ATRX. The samples were drawn from NOA16, a multicentre, single-arm, open-label phase I trial in Germany that tested a mutant IDH1 peptide vaccine in humans for the first time. Genomic DNA for TCRB sequencing was extracted from EDTA blood using the DNeasy Blood and Tissue Kit. Study-wide conclusions, independent of this receptor: Immune responses induced by the vaccine were seen in around 93% of patients across multiple MHC alleles. Selection of PBMC samples for TCRB deep sequencing was based on availability. It was noted by the authors that analyses of patient blood samples could not be reproduced owing to sample limitations. Pseudoprogression appeared unrelated to alterations in the top peripheral T cell clonotypes detected by TCRB sequencing.

A note on this clone: No antigen is known for it. One base away there is no much larger clone; base qualities are not given.

The library was obtained by the immunoSEQ multiplex PCR assay. The hsTCRB Kit was used according to the manufacturer's protocol to amplify rearranged TCR beta chain sequences. Sequencing of TCRB libraries was carried out on an Illumina MiSeq. Concerning the study's data processing: The proprietary platform of the kit vendor was used for demultiplexing, trimming and gene mapping. Not all clones reach the TCRdb copy of this immuneACCESS table, which keeps in-frame sequences only. Checked studies attribute under half of the gap to unresolved V genes and leave the rest unexplained. From that table come the V and J calls and clone size; the DNA was used to work out D and trimming. For this sample there are tens of thousands of clones; roughly four fifths appear just once. The ten largest clones represent under 7% of the sample. The germline V gene (reference sequence) sets CDR1 to SEHNR and CDR2 to FQNEAQ. The CDR3 numbers 14 residues from cysteine through phenylalanine. Only the CDR3 DNA is retained, 42 bases long and in frame from the first base. The trim is 0 bases for V and 0 bases for J, with a gap of 4 bases between the germline ends.

Sequences were derived from PBMCs, sampled from a glioma patient whose treatment included an IDH1 peptide vaccine. This sequence was found in a man aged 35-49 years with glioma. The V and J genes are TRBV7-9 and TRBJ2-3; a confident D gene designation cannot be given. The CDR3 amino acid sequence is: CASSLAVSTDTQYF. At the DNA level, the sequence is TGTGCCAGCAGCTTAGCTGTGAGCACAGATACGCAGTATTTT.